These 11 T cell receptor beta chains originate from one sample sequenced in a study of metastatic and nonmetastatic thyroid tumors. TCRdb re-called clones via MiXCR from the PCR reads. Counted here are 6,100 or so clones, around 27% occurring once; the ten biggest clones make up over 15%. Before thyroid surgery, none of the patients had received any treatment. The sequencing sample was made of adjacent normal tissue. These receptor sequences come from a female donor with papillary thyroid cancer or a benign thyroid nodule (not recorded which). Some clones in this sample may be carry-over from other donors' samples.

The rearrangement links TRBV19 to TRBJ2-3; TRBD2 matches at 7 bases. J gave up 0 bases and V 1 base, and 10 bases lay outside the gene matches. Germline assignment: CDR1 LNHDA and CDR2 SQIVND (reference sequence). The CDR3 is 18 residues long. Here the CDR3 DNA reads TGTGCCAGTAGTATAGCTGGCCGACTAGCCCTTAGCACAGATACGCAGTATTTT. Translating gives CASSIAGRLALSTDTQYF. The full variable domain, rest sourced from reference TRBV19 and TRBJ2-3, is DGGITQSPKYLFRKEGQNVTLSCEQNLNHDAMYWYRQDPGQGLRLIYYSQIVNDFQKGDIAEGYSVSREKKESFPLTVTSAQKNPTAFYLCASSIAGRLALSTDTQYFGPGTRLTVL.

V gene TRBV12-3 or TRBV12-4 combines with J gene TRBJ1-5; possible D gene TRBD1, 6 bases. The CDR3 consists of 17 residues. V was pared by 6 bases and J by 2 bases, with 20 bases between. CDR3 region: CASRPSTGTGGNQPQHF. Written as DNA, the CDR3 is TGTGCCAGCAGACCGAGCACAGGGACGGGGGGCAATCAGCCCCAGCATTTT.

This clone was seen only a few times. The chain carries TRBV6-1 and TRBJ2-2; D perhaps matches TRBD2 (6 bases). In germline, CDR1 is MNHNS, CDR2 SASEGT. The CDR3 is 15 amino acids. V lost 3 bases and J 1 base, leaving 9 bases between the germline ends. The CDR3: CASSDFGGNTGELFF. CDR3 sequence (DNA): TGTGCCAGCAGTGACTTCGGGGGGAACACCGGGGAGCTGTTTTTT.

This chain connects TRBV3-1 to TRBJ2-7; D remains unclear. This CDR3 contains 14 residues. Trimming shortened V by 5 bases and J by 5 bases, and 16 bases separated the two germline ends. Germline loops: CDR1 LGHDT, CDR2 YNNKEL (reference sequence). CDR3 region: CASSYEFDPNEQYF. CDR3 nucleotide sequence: TGTGCCAGCAGCTACGAATTTGACCCCAACGAGCAGTACTTC.

The V gene is TRBV6-1, the J gene TRBJ1-3; D remains ambiguous. Looked up from germline, CDR1 is MNHNS and CDR2 is SASEGT. The V gene lost 5 bases and the J gene lost 0 bases, with 11 bases spanning the gap. CDR3 length equals 15 residues. The CDR3 nucleotides read TGTGCCAGCAGTTCTACGGGTCTCTCTGGAAACACCATATATTTT. Translation gives CASSSTGLSGNTIYF.

This clone was recorded a few times. The chain couples TRBV6-2 or TRBV6-3 to TRBJ2-1; D perhaps matches TRBD2 (6 bases). Looked up from germline, CDR1 is MNHEY and CDR2 is SVGEGT. Trimming pared 6 bases from V and 3 bases from J, leaving 18 bases between. The CDR3 is 16 residues long. This CDR3 is CASSPPRLVVYNEQFF. The DNA for the CDR3 is TGTGCCAGCAGCCCGCCGAGACTAGTAGTCTACAATGAGCAGTTCTTC.

This clone was counted between two and nine times. The rearrangement links TRBV5-1 to TRBJ2-2; 11 bases line up with TRBD2. Looked up from germline, CDR1 is SGHRS and CDR2 is YFSETQ. Trimming cost V 4 bases and J 6 bases; bases outside gene matches: 5. The CDR3 consists of 15 residues. The CDR3 reads CASSPLAGGSGELFF. Written as DNA, the CDR3 is TGCGCCAGCAGCCCTCTAGCGGGAGGTTCCGGGGAGCTGTTTTTT. The full variable domain, with the rest looked up from reference TRBV5-1 and TRBJ2-2, is KAGVTQTPRYLIKTRGQQVTLSCSPISGHRSVSWYQQTPGQGLQFLFEYFSETQRNKGNFPGRFSGRQFSNSRSEMNVSTLELGDSALYLCASSPLAGGSGELFFGEGSRLTVL.

Worth noting for this clone: The junction shows a germline mismatch at one end, possibly a read error. The V call is TRBV7-3, the J call TRBJ1-6; D call uncertain. CDR1 and CDR2 from the germline V gene are SGHTA and FQGTGA. The CDR3 consists of 8 residues. CDR3 coding DNA: TGTGCCAGCACTCTGACTCCCTGG. Encoded protein: CASTLTPW.

This clone was detected a few times. The V gene is TRBV12-3 or TRBV12-4, the J gene TRBJ1-5; the match to TRBD1 covers 8 bases. This CDR3 is built from 15 residues. V shed 6 bases, J shed 4 bases, and the junction held 8 bases outside the gene matches. CDR3 region: CASSRTGLLNQPQHF. The CDR3 DNA sequence: TGTGCCAGCAGCCGGACAGGGTTGCTGAATCAGCCCCAGCATTTT.

The chain combines TRBV5-1 with TRBJ2-7; TRBD1 matches at 8 bases. The CDR3 is made up of 16 amino acids. CDR1 is SGHRS, CDR2 YFSETQ, per germline. Trimming took 2 bases from V and 5 from J; bases not matched to a gene: 12. The CDR3 bases are TGCGCCAGCAGCTTAGAGCAGGGGGCGCGCAGTGACGAGCAGTACTTC. Protein product: CASSLEQGARSDEQYF. Based on the CDR3 plus reference TRBV5-1 and TRBJ2-7, the full variable domain is KAGVTQTPRYLIKTRGQQVTLSCSPISGHRSVSWYQQTPGQGLQFLFEYFSETQRNKGNFPGRFSGRQFSNSRSEMNVSTLELGDSALYLCASSLEQGARSDEQYFGPGTRLTVT.

The chain combines TRBV15 with TRBJ2-7; possibly TRBD1 or TRBD2 for D (5 bases each). This CDR3 spans 14 amino acids. In germline, CDR1 is LNHNV, CDR2 YYDKDF (reference sequence). Trimming cost V 6 bases and J 3 bases, with 15 bases left between them. CDR3 region: CATRGERGLYEQYF. The CDR3, as DNA: TGTGCCACCAGGGGAGAAAGGGGCCTCTACGAGCAGTACTTC. Filled out from reference TRBV15 and TRBJ2-7, the complete variable domain reads DAMVIQNPRYQVTQFGKPVTLSCSQTLNHNVMYWYQQKSSQAPKLLFHYYDKDFNNEADTPDNFQSRRPNTSFCFLDIRSPGLGDTAMYLCATRGERGLYEQYFGPGTRLTVT.